What follows are 3 T cell receptor beta chains derived from one specimen sequenced in a study of cytomegalovirus exposure and HLA in healthy donors. Researchers ran the PCR with 60 Vbeta and 13 Jbeta primers. The repertoire was sequenced with immunoSEQ multiplex PCR; TCRdb's copy has only in-frame clones and lacks some. The repertoire holds about 140,000 clones, with roughly 80% as singletons. Sample: PBMCs. These receptors were taken from a man aged 40-55 years in good health and CMV-seronegative.

The chain employs TRBV7-9 and TRBJ2-2, with 9 bases lining up with TRBD2. CDR1 and CDR2 (germline): SEHNR, FQNEAQ (reference sequence). The CDR3 contains 16 residues. V lost 6 bases to trimming and J lost 0 bases; unmatched junction nucleotides: 5. CDR3 region: CASSYSGGANTGELFF. The CDR3 nucleotides are TGTGCCAGCAGTTATAGCGGGGGCGCGAACACCGGGGAGCTGTTTTTT.

The gene calls are TRBV4-1 and TRBJ2-5; 16 positions agree with TRBD2. The V gene's germline CDR1 is MGHRA and CDR2 YSYEKL. CDR3 length equals 19 residues. J lost 5 bases, V lost 3 bases, and 12 bases had no gene match. The CDR3 region has the DNA TGCGCCAGCAGCCACCCGGGACTAGCGGGGGGGCCTGGGCGGGAGACCCAGTACTTC. Translating it yields CASSHPGLAGGPGRETQYF.

J is TRBJ2-1 and V is TRBV28; 10 nucleotides agree with TRBD1. V shed 6 bases and J 0 bases; nucleotides not matched to a gene: 8. The CDR3 has 17 residues. Per germline, CDR1 MDHEN and CDR2 SYDVKM. In nucleotides, the CDR3 is TGTGCCAGCAGGCACGGGACAGGGGTTATCTCCTACAATGAGCAGTTCTTC. Protein product: CASRHGTGVISYNEQFF.